This T cell receptor (beta chain) was recovered during a study of spatial heterogeneity in lung cancer. On the study more broadly: Where present, follow-up PBMC were sequenced a median of around two years after resection. The average count in raw reads for each unique TCR and UMI combination exceeded 9.5 appearances.

TCRdb analysed the 5' RACE reads with MiXCR anew, one entry per CDR3 protein. Of 25,000 to 35,000 distinct CDR3 sequences listed, roughly 5% are singletons. This clonotype was seen repeatedly, ten times or more. Stated time point: blood at routine non-recurrence follow-up after resection. The CDR3 is 17 amino acids. V dropped 2 bases and J dropped 1 base, with 17 bases sitting between them. The germline gives CDR1 SGHVS, CDR2 FQNEAQ. The rearrangement uses TRBV7-8 and TRBJ2-5, with a tentative D call TRBD1 (5 bases). This TCR was recovered from a female donor with early-stage non-small cell lung cancer. The specimen comprised PBMCs, sampled at follow-up. The CDR3 is CASSLHRPPIFQETQYF. Here the CDR3 DNA reads TGTGCCAGCAGCTTACACAGGCCGCCGATATTCCAAGAGACCCAGTACTTC.